This entry is about one T cell receptor (beta chain). Its specificity is unknown. Trimming took off 2 bases at V and 0 bases at J, with 2 bases between the two ends. CDR3 length: 13 amino acids. Germline V lookup: CDR1 SSHAT, CDR2 FNYEAQ (reference sequence). This specimen comes from a study of lymphopenia after photon versus proton radiotherapy. General study results and limits: Post-nadir TCR diversity decline inversely tracked overall survival among those who died. Under photons, naive T cells and diversity fell while effector/memory populations rose.

Some clones are missing from TCRdb's copy, which holds only in-frame ones; the method was immunoSEQ multiplex PCR. The data show 14,000 or so clones, about four fifths seen once. The TCR was taken from a man aged 50 to 59 with gastric cancer. The chain carries TRBV7-7 and TRBJ1-5; D ambiguous. The material was peripheral blood, obtained from a patient treated with photon-based radiotherapy. The CDR3 region has the DNA TGTGCCAGCAGCTTAAATAGCAATCAGCCCCAGCATTTT. Its translation: CASSLNSNQPQHF.